This record looks at one T cell receptor beta chain sequence and its context. This clonotype was picked up many times. It has no known antigen specificity. The record has no base qualities; no much larger clone is one base away. Library preparation used multiplex PCR. Sequencing took place on an Illumina HiSeq 4000. CDR3 regions were amplified by Arm-PCR with iRepertoire HTBI primers to construct TCR beta libraries. Gel purification was performed on PCR products prior to sequencing. For the original study's pipeline: A total of 62 TRBV and some 15 TRBJ segments were identified across samples and were used for gene usage analysis of CDR3 amino acid clonotypes. Filtered high-quality paired reads were merged into contigs using COPE and FqMerger. BLAST was used to align contigs to IMGT TRBV, TRBD and TRBJ reference genes, with CDR3 defined following IMGT. Any clonotype with a frequency above 0.1% was classified as a highly expanded clone. Repertoire diversity was measured by Shannon entropy, and V-J evenness by the Gini coefficient. Public clonotypes were defined as clonotypes shared by more than one individual. TCRdb took the public reads, trimmed them with fastp at Q25, ran MiXCR for clone calling and kept in-frame beta chains. A single entry per CDR3 protein holds the most common genes and DNA from its merged rows. The V and J calls were not made by the authors but by TCRdb's processing. The sample data list about 430,000 distinct CDR3 sequences, and 15% of these were observed just once. The ten largest clones represent about 8% of the sample.

The time point label corresponds to: newly diagnosed GD, antithyroid drugs for less than 3 months. For both TCR sequencing and RNA sequencing, RNA was extracted from PBMCs using TRIzol. Graves' disease was diagnosed according to American Thyroid Association guidelines. Patients for the study were recruited at an endocrinology department in Xi'an, China. Each patient gave approximately 8.8 milliliters of peripheral blood, collected in an EDTA anticoagulant tube. Ficoll Paque Plus density gradient separation was used to isolate PBMCs, and no further T cell sorting was done. An Agilent 2100 Bioanalyzer and agarose gel were used to assess RNA quality, and a NanoDrop 2000 was used to measure RNA concentration. The sample is drawn from a study of regulatory T cells in long-lasting Graves disease listed by TCRdb under 2021. With respect to the entire study: In the newly diagnosed Graves' disease group, patients had been taking antithyroid drugs for less than 3 months. A total of roughly 33 samples were covered by TCR sequencing, comprising about 13 persistent and approximately 20 newly diagnosed Graves' disease patients. This study used TCR sequencing and RNA sequencing of peripheral blood to compare persistent Graves' disease patients against newly diagnosed Graves' disease patients. The study was conducted in China and was registered as a clinical trial. Broader findings and caveats from the paper: Sequencing and analysis were limited to the TCR beta chain. The authors noted that the small sample size was a limitation that may lower accuracy. The study examined only peripheral blood because the primary lesion, thyroid tissue, could not be accessed. More public clonotypes were shared among persistent patients (about 2,800) than among newly diagnosed patients (966). Lower TCR Shannon entropy and fewer highly expanded clones were observed in persistent Graves' disease patients than in newly diagnosed patients, which suggested clonal expansion. Preferential use of TRBV28, TRBJ1-2 and TRBJ2-5 was observed in persistent disease, whereas TRBV20-1 and TRBJ2-1 were favored in newly diagnosed disease.

V loses 6 bases of germline sequence and J loses 9 bases, and the interval between the two ends is 18 bases. CDR3 length: 15 amino acids, cysteine to phenylalanine. Kept here is only the CDR3 DNA, which spans 45 bases and is read in frame from base 1. Separately, the same data were catalogued under a study of T cells in Graves' hyperthyroidism and ophthalmopathy. Looking at the second paper: Stable Graves' hyperthyroidism was defined as no progression to ophthalmopathy during 18 months of follow-up. Hyperthyroidism patients were aged 18 to 65 years and newly diagnosed, with disease duration of less than 2 months. The study excluded patients with uncontrolled infections, other autoimmune diseases, pregnancy or lactation. Diagnoses relied on clinical symptoms, serum thyroxine and TRAb, thyroid ultrasound and orbital computed tomography. The first round of RT-PCR for the TCR CDR3 was performed with the HTBI primer set and the Qiagen OneStep RT-PCR kit. Most expanded thyroid clonotypes (frequency above 0.001) were also detected in blood, suggesting blood repertoires may reflect thyroid immune responses. Ophthalmopathy was separated from stable hyperthyroidism by a 13 V-J signature model, with 87.88% sensitivity and 81% to 82% specificity obtained in cross-validation and 80%/75% obtained in testing. In validation, the model predicted progression to ophthalmopathy a median of roughly 6.2 months before onset, with roughly 70% sensitivity and 72.22% specificity. To identify distinguishing TCR V-J signatures, a discovery cohort of 90 to 100 patients was used, comprising 43 with Graves' ophthalmopathy and some 57 with stable Graves' hyperthyroidism. Prospective prediction of ophthalmopathy was tested in an independent validation cohort consisting of fewer than 20 hyperthyroidism patients and 15 or so patients who later progressed to ophthalmopathy. The roughly 91 discovery patients were randomly divided into training and test sets at a 7:3 ratio. In over five Graves' hyperthyroidism patients, the study also compared T-cell repertoires from thyroid tissue with T-cell repertoires from blood. Once sampling was done, hyperthyroidism patients were given methimazole at a starting dose of 30 mg daily, whereas ophthalmopathy patients were given high-dose intravenous methylprednisolone. Libraries were constructed in a second round of multiplex PCR, after which size selection and purification were performed. Libraries were sequenced paired-end with 100 bp reads on an Illumina HiSeq2000. SOAPnuke was used to process the raw data, removing reads that contained adapters or uncalled bases, had a mean Phred below 15, or lacked an exact match to the constant primer or identifier. High-quality paired reads were merged using COPE v1.2.5, and each unique nucleotide sequence was defined as a clonotype. MiTCR v1.1 was used to align clonotypes to the IMGT TRBV, TRBD and TRBJ reference segments. The analysis was restricted to V-J combinations with a frequency above 0.0001, which together covered 99% to 99.2% of the repertoires. A TCS score was defined as the ratio of F50 (clonal expansion) to E x V (chaos), with BLOSUM62-based TCRdist applied between CDR3 peptides within each V-J. Welch's t-statistics and random forest reduced 514 V-J features to 10 to 15, which were used in a naive Bayes classifier (R e1071). Sample size was not statistically predetermined, and investigators were not blinded to group allocation. The paper reports TCR Vbeta CDR3 sequencing of roughly 140 peripheral blood samples: over 40 ophthalmopathy, under 80 hyperthyroidism and 17 progressor patients.

The chain joins TRBV12-3 or TRBV12-4 to TRBJ1-6, and the D gene may be TRBD1, 5 bases matching. This material consisted of peripheral blood mononuclear cells (PBMCs), taken at new diagnosis, from a patient treated with antithyroid drugs. The sequence was obtained from a woman between 40 and 55 years old with Graves disease. Donor details come from another sample of the same person, matched by shared clones. The DNA is as follows: TGTGCCAGCAGGCTGACCGGGACTCGGAGTTCACCCCTCCACTTT. This encodes CASRLTGTRSSPLHF.